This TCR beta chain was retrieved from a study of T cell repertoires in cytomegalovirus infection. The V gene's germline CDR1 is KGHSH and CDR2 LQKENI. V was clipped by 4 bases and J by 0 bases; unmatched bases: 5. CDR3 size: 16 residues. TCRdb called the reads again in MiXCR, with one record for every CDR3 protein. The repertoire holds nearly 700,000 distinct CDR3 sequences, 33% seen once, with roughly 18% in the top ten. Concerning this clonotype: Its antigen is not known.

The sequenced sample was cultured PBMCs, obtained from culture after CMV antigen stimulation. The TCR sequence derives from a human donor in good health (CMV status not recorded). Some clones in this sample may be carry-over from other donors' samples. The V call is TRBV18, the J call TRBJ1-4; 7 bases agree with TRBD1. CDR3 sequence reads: CASSRGQPATNEKLFF. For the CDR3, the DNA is TGTGCCAGCTCACGGGGACAGCCGGCAACTAATGAAAAACTGTTTTTT.